A single sample gave rise to the 3 T cell receptor beta chains below, sequenced in a study of CD8+ T cells in alopecia areata. cDNA reverse transcribed from extracted RNA served as the sequencing template. Profiling relied on immunoSEQ multiplex PCR, and the TCRdb table lists in-frame clones only, not all of them. The top ten clones hold 1% of a sample with approximately 210,000 clones, roughly 66% of them seen once. Treatment specified: oral pan-JAK inhibitor, 5-10 mg twice daily. This sample comprised CD4+ T cells sorted from blood, obtained at week 24, from a patient treated with tofacitinib. The receptor set was obtained from a human donor with alopecia areata.

This clone was detected a few times. CDR3 bases: TGTGCCAGTAGTATAGCAGGGGGCGGAAACGCTGGCTACACCTTC. This encodes CASSIAGGGNAGYTF. V is TRBV19 and J is TRBJ1-2; 8 nucleotides align to TRBD1. There are 15 residues in the CDR3. Germline V gene sequence: CDR1 LNHDA, CDR2 SQIVND (reference sequence). The trim removed 1 base at V and 7 bases at J, leaving 8 bases unmatched.

This rearrangement joins TRBV11-1 to TRBJ1-2; 8 nucleotides agree with TRBD1. V dropped 5 bases and J dropped 3; count of bases not matched to a gene: 5. Germline assignment: CDR1 SGHAT and CDR2 FQDESV (reference sequence). The CDR3 extends over 14 amino acids. CDR3 loop: CASSLGQGDYGYTF. In nucleotides, the CDR3 is TGTGCCAGCAGCCTCGGACAGGGCGACTATGGCTACACCTTC.

A note on this clone: Other DNA sequences of this sample code for an identical CDR3. The chain combines TRBV5-6 with TRBJ2-4; D not resolved. Trimming shortened V by 2 bases and J by 1 base, and 7 bases separated the two germline ends. The germline CDR1 and CDR2 sequences are SGHDT and YYEEEE. The CDR3 is 14 residues long. CDR3 bases: TGTGCCAGCAGCTTCCAGGAGGCCAAAAACATTCAGTACTTC. Its protein product is CASSFQEAKNIQYF.